Described below is a single T cell receptor beta chain sequence and its context. Its matching antigen is unknown. Method: immunoSEQ multiplex PCR; TCRdb's copy keeps in-frame clones and lacks some. Of 55,000 to 80,000 clones in the sample, 76% were seen once. This sample was included in a study of memory CD4+ T cells and cytomegalovirus serostatus. The overall study: Of the healthy Belgian adults, several were CMV seropositive and more than 20 seronegative. Findings and caveats of the study: Suggested: most of the CMV-linked TCR signature lies in CD4+ memory cells. About 40% of the roughly 150 known CMV-associated TCRbeta sequences appeared in CD4+ memory.

The sort gate was single viable CD3+CD4+CD8-CD45RO+ cells for memory CD4+ T cells. With V trimmed by 2 bases and J by 0 bases, 2 bases remained unmatched. The CDR3 runs 15 residues. Germline assignment: CDR1 SNHLY and CDR2 FYNNEI. V gene TRBV2 combines with J gene TRBJ2-5; 8 bases line up with TRBD2. This TCR was sampled from an adult in good health and CMV-seropositive. The sequenced sample was memory CD4+ T cells from blood. Here the CDR3 DNA reads TGTGCCAGCAGTGAAACTAGCGGCTACCAAGAGACCCAGTACTTC. Protein product: CASSETSGYQETQYF.